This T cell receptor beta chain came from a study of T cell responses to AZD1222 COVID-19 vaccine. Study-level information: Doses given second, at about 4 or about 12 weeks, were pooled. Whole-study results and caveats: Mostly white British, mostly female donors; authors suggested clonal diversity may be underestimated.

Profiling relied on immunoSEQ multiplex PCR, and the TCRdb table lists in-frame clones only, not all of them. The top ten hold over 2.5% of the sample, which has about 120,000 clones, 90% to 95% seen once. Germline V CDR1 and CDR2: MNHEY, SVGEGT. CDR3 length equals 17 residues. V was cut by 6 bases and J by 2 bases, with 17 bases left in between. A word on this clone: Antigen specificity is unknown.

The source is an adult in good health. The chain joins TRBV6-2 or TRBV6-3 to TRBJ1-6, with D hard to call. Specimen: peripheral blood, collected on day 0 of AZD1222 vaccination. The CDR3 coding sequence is TGTGCCAGCAGCCCTACCCTACAATGGCCCTATAATTCACCCCTCCACTTT. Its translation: CASSPTLQWPYNSPLHF.